Listed here are 19 T cell receptor beta chains from one sample, sequenced in a study of cytomegalovirus exposure and HLA in healthy donors. PCR primers comprised 60 Vbeta and 13 Jbeta primers. The method was immunoSEQ multiplex PCR; TCRdb's version includes in-frame clones alone and lacks a portion of them. The sample contains 150,000 to 200,000 clones, 65% to 80% of which appear only once. Sequencing was done on a sample of PBMCs. The receptor source for this set is a woman between 40 and 50 years old in good health and CMV-seropositive.

This clone was picked up one time. This chain links TRBV19 with TRBJ2-5; D ambiguous. CDR1 LNHDA and CDR2 SQIVND come from the germline V gene (reference sequence). This CDR3 has 12 residues. V gave up 5 bases and J gave up 5 bases, with 9 bases separating them. CDR3 sequence (DNA): TGTGCCAGTAGTTCCCCTGGCGAGACCCAGTACTTC. It is translated as CASSSPGETQYF.

The CDR3, as DNA: TGTGCCAGCAGTACTTCAGACAGGGACTATGGCTACACCTTC. Its translation: CASSTSDRDYGYTF. The chain combines TRBV6-6 with TRBJ1-2; 7 bases align to TRBD1. The V and J ends lost 5 bases and 3 bases, in that order; junction bases with no gene match: 6. This CDR3 has 14 residues. Germline values: CDR1 MNHNY, CDR2 SVGAGI (reference sequence).

V and J are TRBV5-1 and TRBJ1-1; no definite D call. The CDR3 runs 13 residues. Trimming left V 6 bases short and J 3 bases short, with 12 bases between. Germline V lookup: CDR1 SGHRS, CDR2 YFSETQ. CDR3 nucleotide sequence: TGCGCCAGCAAACATGGGGAGTACACTGAAGCTTTCTTT. Amino acids: CASKHGEYTEAFF.

The chain links TRBV18 to TRBJ1-4; 9 bases fit TRBD1. Trimming took 3 bases from V and 1 from J; bases not matched to a gene: 6. This CDR3 has 17 amino acids. Germline V lookup: CDR1 KGHSH, CDR2 LQKENI. The CDR3: CASSPGQGKGTNEKLFF. CDR3 sequence (DNA): TGTGCCAGCTCACCGGGACAGGGCAAAGGAACTAATGAAAAACTGTTTTTT.

Remarks on this clone: A read error may account for a junction end that differs from germline. The V gene is TRBV6-6, the J gene TRBJ1-2, with a weak D call TRBD1 (5 bases). CDR1 and CDR2 from the germline V gene are MNHNY and SVGAGI (reference sequence). The CDR3 extends over 14 amino acids. The chain's CDR3 is CASCYGQGPEGYTF. In nucleotides, the CDR3 is TGTGCCAGCTGTTACGGGCAGGGCCCTGAGGGCTACACCTTC.

The J gene is TRBJ2-3, the V gene TRBV9, with TRBD2 identical over 11 bases. The CDR3 runs 15 residues. Trimming cost V 5 bases and J 2 bases; bases outside gene matches: 4. Germline lookup yields CDR1 SGDLS and CDR2 YYNGEE. The CDR3 bases are TGTGCCAGCAGTTTAGCGGGAGGGCCCACAGATACGCAGTATTTT. Residues: CASSLAGGPTDTQYF.

The table lists this clone with a count of one. The chain employs TRBV28 and TRBJ1-1, with 9 bases matching TRBD1. The CDR3 runs 17 residues. J gave up 5 bases and V 4 bases, and 14 bases lay outside the gene matches. The germline V gene encodes CDR1 MDHEN and CDR2 SYDVKM. The CDR3 sequence is CASSSLTLTGGKTEAFF. CDR3 coding DNA: TGTGCCAGCAGTTCGCTCACCTTGACAGGGGGGAAAACTGAAGCTTTCTTT.

The chain recombines TRBV7-2 with TRBJ2-5, with D perhaps TRBD1 (5 bases). Germline values: CDR1 SGHTA, CDR2 FQGNSA. This CDR3 contains 15 residues. V shed 2 bases and J shed 5 bases, with 15 bases lying between them. The CDR3, as DNA: TGTGCCAGCAGCTTAAGATCTAGGGGCTCGGAGACCCAGTACTTC. It translates to CASSLRSRGSETQYF.

Regarding this clone: The junction departs from the called germline gene at one end, perhaps through a read error. This sequence joins TRBV7-9 and TRBJ2-5; D is unclear. CDR3 length: 12 amino acids. Germline assignment: CDR1 SEHNR and CDR2 FQNEAQ (reference sequence). The DNA for the CDR3 is TGTTCCAGCAGCAGTCTTCGGGAGACCCAGTACTTC. Amino acid sequence: CSSSSLRETQYF.

There are a few counts of this clone. The chain links TRBV6-5 to TRBJ1-4; TRBD1 agrees at 7 bases. Germline CDR1 and CDR2: MNHEY and SVGAGI. CDR3 size: 14 residues. V shed 5 bases and J 8 bases; nucleotides not matched to a gene: 8. The CDR3 nucleotides read TGTGCCAGCAGTCAGGAGGGGGCGGGCGAAAAACTGTTTTTT. Its translation: CASSQEGAGEKLFF.

The chain joins TRBV7-9 to TRBJ1-2; D is perhaps TRBD1 (6 bases). The CDR3 extends over 13 amino acids. Germline V gives CDR1 SEHNR, CDR2 FQNEAQ (reference sequence). The ends were cut back, 2 bases at V and 8 bases at J, with 12 bases in the middle. CDR3 sequence reads: CASSLRTGPGYTF. The CDR3 DNA sequence: TGTGCCAGCAGCTTACGAACAGGGCCCGGCTACACCTTC.

The rearrangement joins TRBV23-1 to TRBJ1-2, with 11 bases that match TRBD1. TRBV23-1 is an ORF for which the function is uncertain. V lost 2 bases and J lost 3; bases outside the gene matches: 11. CDR3 size: 18 residues. The CDR3 sequence: CASSQEGEDRGLDYGYTF. The CDR3 DNA sequence: TGCGCCAGCAGTCAAGAAGGGGAGGACAGGGGGCTGGACTATGGCTACACCTTC.

The DNA for the CDR3 is TGTGCCAGCAGTGTCGGGAGGGCCTACAATGAGCAGTTCTTC. This gives the protein CASSVGRAYNEQFF. V is TRBV2 and J is TRBJ2-1; 8 bases line up with TRBD2. This CDR3 comprises 14 residues. Germline CDR1 and CDR2: SNHLY and FYNNEI. V lost 4 bases, J lost 2 bases, and 1 base stayed unmatched.

The chain recombines TRBV11-3 with TRBJ1-2; D might be TRBD1 (6 bases). Germline V gene data show CDR1 as SGHNT and CDR2 as YENEEA. V lost 1 base, J lost 8 bases, and 20 bases lay in between. This CDR3 contains 16 residues. DNA of the CDR3: TGTGCCAGCAGCTTAGGGTACTCCGGGACACTGGGGGGCTACACCTTC. Its translation is CASSLGYSGTLGGYTF.

This clone has only a few counts. This sequence joins TRBV7-2 and TRBJ1-2; TRBD1 aligns across 7 bases. Germline loops: CDR1 SGHTA, CDR2 FQGNSA. The junction had 7 bases not matched to a gene; V was cut back by 4 bases and J by 2 bases. This CDR3 contains 15 residues. The CDR3: CASSSGQAPNYGYTF. In nucleotides, the CDR3 is TGTGCCAGCAGCTCAGGACAGGCCCCCAACTATGGCTACACCTTC.

In its sample, this clone was seen once. The J gene is TRBJ1-6, the V gene TRBV6-5; tentative D call: TRBD1 (6 bases). This CDR3 has 15 residues. V gave up 6 bases and J gave up 0 bases, with 9 bases separating them. Germline values: CDR1 MNHEY, CDR2 SVGAGI. CDR3 sequence: CASSGQSSYNSPLHF. CDR3 in DNA: TGTGCCAGCAGCGGACAGAGCTCCTATAATTCACCCCTCCACTTT.

This chain links TRBV2 with TRBJ2-3, with D perhaps TRBD1 (5 bases). CDR1 is SNHLY, CDR2 FYNNEI, per germline. Trimming stripped 8 bases from V and 3 bases from J, with 21 bases between. The CDR3 has 16 amino acids. The chain's CDR3 is CASSQGSPMGTDTQYF. CDR3 DNA: TGTGCCAGCTCGCAGGGAAGCCCAATGGGGACAGATACGCAGTATTTT. Based on the CDR3 plus reference TRBV2 and TRBJ2-3, the full variable domain is EPEVTQTPSHQVTQMGQEVILRCVPISNHLYFYWYRQILGQKVEFLVSFYNNEISEKSEIFDDQFSVERPDGSNFTLKIRSTKLEDSAMYFCASSQGSPMGTDTQYFGPGTRLTVL.

J is TRBJ2-6 and V is TRBV2; the D gene is possibly TRBD1 (6 bases). The CDR3 is 14 amino acids. From germline, CDR1 is SNHLY and CDR2 FYNNEI. V shed 6 bases and J shed 4 bases, with 10 bases lying between them. The CDR3 DNA reads TGTGCCAGCAGCCTAACAGGGGGGGCCAACGTCCTGACTTTC. It yields the protein CASSLTGGANVLTF.

The chain has TRBV6-6 and TRBJ2-1, with 7 positions matching TRBD1. Trimming took 4 bases from V and 1 from J; bases not matched to a gene: 4. Germline CDR1 MNHNY, CDR2 SVGAGI (reference sequence). The CDR3 length is 15 residues. CDR3 in amino acids: CASSLTGDSYNEQFF. The CDR3 DNA follows: TGTGCCAGCAGTTTAACAGGGGATTCCTACAATGAGCAGTTCTTC.